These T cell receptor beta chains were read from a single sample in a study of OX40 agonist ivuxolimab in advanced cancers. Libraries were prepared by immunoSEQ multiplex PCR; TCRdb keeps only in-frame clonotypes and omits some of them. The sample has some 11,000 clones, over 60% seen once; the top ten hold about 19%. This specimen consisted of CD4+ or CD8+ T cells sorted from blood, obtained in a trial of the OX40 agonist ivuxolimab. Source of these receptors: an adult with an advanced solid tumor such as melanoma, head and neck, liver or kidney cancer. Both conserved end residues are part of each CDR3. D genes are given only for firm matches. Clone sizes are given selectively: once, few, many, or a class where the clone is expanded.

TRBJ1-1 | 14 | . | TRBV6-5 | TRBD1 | CASSEGQMNTEAFF | TGTGCCAGCAGTGAGGGACAGATGAACACTGAAGCTTTCTTT
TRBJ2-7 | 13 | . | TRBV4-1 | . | CASSQSTVTEQYF | TGCGCCAGCAGCCAAAGTACCGTGACCGAGCAGTACTTC
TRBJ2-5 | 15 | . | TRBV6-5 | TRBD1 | CASSPETGWGETQYF | TGTGCCAGCAGTCCGGAGACAGGGTGGGGAGAGACCCAGTACTTC
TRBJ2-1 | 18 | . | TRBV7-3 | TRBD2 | CASSLRVSGAGAGNEQFF | TGTGCCAGCAGCTTAAGGGTGAGCGGAGCGGGAGCGGGCAATGAGCAGTTCTTC
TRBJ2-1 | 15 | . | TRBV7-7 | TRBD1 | CASSSDRAPYNEQFF | TGTGCCAGCAGCTCGGACAGGGCCCCCTACAATGAGCAGTTCTTC
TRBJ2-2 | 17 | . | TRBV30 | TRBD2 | CAWSLAGVLWGTGELFF | TGTGCCTGGAGCCTAGCGGGAGTCCTATGGGGAACCGGGGAGCTGTTTTTT
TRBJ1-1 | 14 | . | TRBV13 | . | CASSLGRVPTEAFF | TGTGCCAGCAGCTTAGGCAGGGTGCCCACTGAAGCTTTCTTT
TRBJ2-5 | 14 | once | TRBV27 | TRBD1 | CASSLDRVEETQYF | TGTGCCAGCAGTTTAGACAGGGTTGAGGAGACCCAGTACTTC
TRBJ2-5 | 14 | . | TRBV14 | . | CASSQRWGAETQYF | TGTGCCAGCAGCCAAAGGTGGGGTGCAGAGACCCAGTACTTC
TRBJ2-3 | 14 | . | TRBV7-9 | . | CASSFQTREDTQYF | TGTGCCAGCAGCTTCCAGACTAGGGAAGATACGCAGTATTTT
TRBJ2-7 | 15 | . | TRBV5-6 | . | CASSLDGGGSYEQYF | TGTGCCAGCAGCTTGGACGGAGGGGGGTCCTACGAGCAGTACTTC
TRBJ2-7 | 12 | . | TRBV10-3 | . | CAIMDSSYEQYF | TGTGCCATCATGGACAGTTCCTACGAGCAGTACTTC
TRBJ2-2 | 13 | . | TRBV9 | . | CASVSANTGELFF | TGTGCCAGCGTTAGCGCGAACACCGGGGAGCTGTTTTTT
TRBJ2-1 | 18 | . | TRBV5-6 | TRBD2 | CASSSTSLSGREGHEQFF | TGTGCCAGCAGCTCCACATCCTTAAGCGGGAGGGAGGGACATGAGCAGTTCTTC
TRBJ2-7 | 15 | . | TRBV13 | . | CASSPSGLSSYEQYF | TGTGCCAGCAGCCCGAGCGGGCTAAGCTCCTACGAGCAGTACTTC
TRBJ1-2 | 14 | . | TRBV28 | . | CASSGVLVNYGYTF | TGTGCCAGCAGTGGGGTTCTGGTTAACTATGGCTACACCTTC
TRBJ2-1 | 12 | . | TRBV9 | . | CASSEDSNEQFF | TGTGCCAGCAGCGAGGACTCAAACGAGCAGTTCTTC
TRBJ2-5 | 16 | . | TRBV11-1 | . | CASSYPGGSGEETQYF | TGTGCCAGCAGCTACCCAGGGGGTAGCGGAGAAGAGACCCAGTACTTC
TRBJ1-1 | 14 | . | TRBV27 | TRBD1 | CASSYDRGRAEAFF | TGTGCCAGCAGCTATGACAGGGGTAGGGCTGAAGCTTTCTTT
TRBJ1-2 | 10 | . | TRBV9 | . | CASSVARDTF | TGTGCCAGCAGCGTAGCCAGGGACACCTTC
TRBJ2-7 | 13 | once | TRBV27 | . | CASSLTEVGEQYF | TGTGCCAGCAGTTTAACGGAGGTGGGCGAGCAGTACTTC
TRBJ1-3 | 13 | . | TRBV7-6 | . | CASSPNRGNTIYF | TGTGCCAGCAGCCCCAATAGGGGAAACACCATATATTTT
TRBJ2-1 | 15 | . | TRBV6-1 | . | CASSHVADSYNEQFF | TGTGCCAGCAGTCATGTAGCGGACTCCTACAATGAGCAGTTCTTC
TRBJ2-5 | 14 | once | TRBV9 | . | CASSPGQNGETQYF | TGTGCCAGCAGCCCTGGACAAAATGGGGAGACCCAGTACTTC
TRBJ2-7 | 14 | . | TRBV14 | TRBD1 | CASSQTGGGYEQYF | TGTGCCAGCAGCCAGACAGGGGGCGGTTACGAGCAGTACTTC
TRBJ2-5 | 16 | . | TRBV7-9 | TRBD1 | CASSPHRDRGKETQYF | TGTGCCAGCAGCCCGCACCGGGACAGGGGGAAAGAGACCCAGTACTTC
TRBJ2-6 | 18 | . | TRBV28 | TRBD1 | CASSFSGQEPSGANVLTF | TGTGCCAGCAGTTTTTCAGGACAGGAACCTTCTGGGGCCAACGTCCTGACTTTC
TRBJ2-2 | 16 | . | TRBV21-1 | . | CASSKPGGEDTGELFF | TGTGCCAGCAGCAAACCTGGGGGGGAGGACACCGGGGAGCTGTTTTTT
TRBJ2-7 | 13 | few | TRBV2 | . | CASSEAKTDNQYF | TGTGCCAGCAGTGAAGCGAAGACCGACAATCAGTACTTC
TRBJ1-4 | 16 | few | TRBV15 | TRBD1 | CATSKQETGWGEKLFF | TGTGCCACCAGCAAGCAAGAGACAGGGTGGGGTGAAAAACTGTTTTTT
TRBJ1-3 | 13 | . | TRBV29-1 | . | CSVWADFGNTIYF | TGCAGCGTTTGGGCGGACTTTGGAAACACCATATATTTT
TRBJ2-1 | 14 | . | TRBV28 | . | CASSLGTTGTEQFF | TGTGCCAGCAGTTTGGGAACAACAGGGACGGAGCAGTTCTTC
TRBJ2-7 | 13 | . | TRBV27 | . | CASSSLAPREQYF | TGTGCCAGCAGTTCACTCGCGCCCCGGGAGCAGTACTTC
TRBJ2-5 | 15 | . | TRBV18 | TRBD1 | CASSLRDRGGETQYF | TGTGCCAGCTCACTAAGGGACAGGGGCGGGGAGACCCAGTACTTC
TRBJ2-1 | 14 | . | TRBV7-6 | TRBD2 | CASSTASGNNEQFF | TGTGCCAGCAGCACCGCTAGCGGAAACAATGAGCAGTTCTTC
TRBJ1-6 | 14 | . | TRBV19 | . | CASSIGAANSPLHF | TGTGCCAGTAGTATCGGCGCAGCCAATTCACCCCTCCACTTT
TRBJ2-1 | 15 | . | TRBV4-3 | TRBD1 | CASSYDRGSYNEQFF | TGCGCCAGCAGCTACGACAGGGGGTCCTACAATGAGCAGTTCTTC
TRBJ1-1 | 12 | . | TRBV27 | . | CASRTGNTEAFF | TGTGCCAGCAGAACAGGGAACACTGAAGCTTTCTTT
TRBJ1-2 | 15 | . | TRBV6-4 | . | CASSASDRDPYGYTF | TGTGCCAGCAGTGCGTCCGATAGAGACCCTTATGGCTACACCTTC